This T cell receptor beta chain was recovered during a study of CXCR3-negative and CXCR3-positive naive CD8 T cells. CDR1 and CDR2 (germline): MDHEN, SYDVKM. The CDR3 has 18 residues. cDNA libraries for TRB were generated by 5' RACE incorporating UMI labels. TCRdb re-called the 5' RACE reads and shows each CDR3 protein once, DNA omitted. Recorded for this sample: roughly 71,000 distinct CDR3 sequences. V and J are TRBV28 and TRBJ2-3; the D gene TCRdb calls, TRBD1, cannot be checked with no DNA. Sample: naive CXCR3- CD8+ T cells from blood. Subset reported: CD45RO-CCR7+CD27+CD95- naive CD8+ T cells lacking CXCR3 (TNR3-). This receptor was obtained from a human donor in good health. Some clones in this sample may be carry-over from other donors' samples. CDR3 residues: CASSPNIGTHYFTDTQYF. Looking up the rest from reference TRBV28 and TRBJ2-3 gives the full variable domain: DVKVTQSSRYLVKRTGEKVFLECVQDMDHENMFWYRQDPGLGLRLIYFSYDVKMKEKGDIPEGYSVSREKKERFSLILESASTNQTSMYLCASSPNIGTHYFTDTQYFGPGTRLTVL.